This TCR beta chain originates from a study of T cells in Graves' hyperthyroidism and ophthalmopathy. Study-level information: Peripheral blood was collected at initial diagnosis, before any treatment. Regarding the study as a whole: Stable hyperthyroidism was separated from ophthalmopathy by a model based on 13 V-J features.

Ophthalmopathy patients had Clinical Activity Score at least 3, NOSPECS grade at least 4, duration under 3 months. Amplified regions were TCR beta CDR3 sequences from RNA transcripts. The TCR CDR3 first-round RT-PCR relied on the HTBI primer set. TCRdb called the multiplex PCR reads again in MiXCR, with one record for every CDR3 protein. The sample holds 330,000 or so distinct CDR3 sequences, over 15% seen once. This clonotype was picked up a small number of times. No antigen is known for it. Sequencing used blood. The clonotype was recovered from a woman aged 40 to 50 with Graves' ophthalmopathy.

The CDR3 coding sequence is TGTGCCAGCAGATATAGCGGGAGGGCCTACGAGCAGTACTTC. Translation gives CASRYSGRAYEQYF. V and J are TRBV28 and TRBJ2-7; 11 bases line up with TRBD2. After removal of 6 bases from V and 2 bases from J, the junction contained 3 bases not matched to a gene. Germline V gene sequence: CDR1 MDHEN, CDR2 SYDVKM. This CDR3 is built from 14 residues.